This T cell receptor beta chain was observed in a study of siplizumab effects on memory and regulatory T cells. Assayed TCR templates numbered 80,000 to 100,000 for each sample. The protocol was immunoSEQ multiplex PCR, while the TCRdb copy is restricted to in-frame clones and leaves out a portion. In the table there are about 87,000 clones, around 94% of which are singletons. This CDR3 has 12 residues. Germline V CDR1 and CDR2: SGHTA, FQGNSA. Trimming left V 5 bases short and J 7 bases short, with 11 bases between. V usage is TRBV7-2 and J usage is TRBJ2-5; maybe TRBD2 (5 bases). The clonotype comes from a human donor in good health. Sequenced: non-Treg CD4+ T cells sorted from blood. CDR3 bases: TGTGCCAGCAGCCGGAGCGGCGGGACCCAGTACTTC. It encodes CASSRSGGTQYF. Based on the CDR3 plus reference TRBV7-2 and TRBJ2-5, the full variable domain is GAGVSQSPSNKVTEKGKDVELRCDPISGHTALYWYRQSLGQGLEFLIYFQGNSAPDKSGLPSDRFSAERTGGSVSTLTIQRTQQEDSAVYLCASSRSGGTQYFGPGTRLLVL.